This TCR beta chain was sequenced for a study of T cell responses to AZD1222 COVID-19 vaccine. Whole-study findings and limits: After the peak T cell response, and only then, were repertoires sampled. Possibly, clonal diversity was underestimated; donors were largely white British and included more females. Among those given AZD1222, only five to seven were seropositive at baseline. CD4 TCRs covered the whole spike, strongest at regions 160-218 and 743-854.

Notes on this clone: Antigen unknown.

This CDR3 is built from 14 residues. Germline lookup yields CDR1 SGHRS and CDR2 YFSETQ. The germline V and J ends were trimmed by 0 bases and 4 bases, with 10 bases remaining between them. The assay was immunoSEQ multiplex PCR, and TCRdb's table has in-frame clones only and misses some. There are 100,000 to 120,000 clones in the sample; around nine tenths occur only once, and over 12% lies in the top ten. The rearrangement uses TRBV5-1 and TRBJ1-2; D not certain. The clonotype comes from an adult who received the AZD1222 COVID-19 vaccine. Source: peripheral blood, taken 28 days after the second AZD1222 dose. In DNA form, the CDR3 reads TGCGCCAGCAGCTTGGAGGCTAAACTCTATGGCTACACCTTC. This codes for CASSLEAKLYGYTF. The whole variable domain, remainder taken from reference TRBV5-1 and TRBJ1-2, is KAGVTQTPRYLIKTRGQQVTLSCSPISGHRSVSWYQQTPGQGLQFLFEYFSETQRNKGNFPGRFSGRQFSNSRSEMNVSTLELGDSALYLCASSLEAKLYGYTFGSGTRLTVV.